A single sample gave rise to the 24 T cell receptor beta chains below, sequenced in a study of blood T cell repertoires in COVID-19. Clones were sequenced by immunoSEQ multiplex PCR, and TCRdb holds only the in-frame ones, with some missing. Among some 31,000 clones listed, approximately 93% were seen once. The source material was peripheral blood. The receptors here all came from a human donor in a cohort sampled during active COVID-19.

DNA of the CDR3: TGCAGCGGTACGGGACAGATGAACACTGAAGCTTTCTTT. Protein product: CSGTGQMNTEAFF. J is TRBJ1-1 and V is TRBV29-1, with 7 bases lining up with TRBD1. The CDR3 runs 13 residues. The germline gives CDR1 SQVTM, CDR2 ANQGSEA. The junction had 5 bases not matched to a gene; V was cut back by 7 bases and J by 0 bases.

The chain couples TRBV7-9 to TRBJ2-3; possibly TRBD1 for D (7 bases). Germline V lookup: CDR1 SEHNR, CDR2 FQNEAQ (reference sequence). CDR3 length: 17 residues. V was shortened by 4 bases and J by 0 bases, with 17 bases between the two germline ends. The CDR3 bases are TGTGCCAGCAGCTCCGAGGGGGGACAGAAAAGCACAGATACGCAGTATTTT. This encodes CASSSEGGQKSTDTQYF.

The CDR3 spells CASRDLTTDYGYTF. The CDR3 region has the DNA TGTGCCAGCAGGGACCTCACGACAGACTATGGCTACACCTTC. This chain links TRBV6-4 with TRBJ1-2; D perhaps matches TRBD1 (5 bases). V was cut by 6 bases and J by 3 bases, with 14 bases left in between. The CDR3 consists of 14 residues. Germline values: CDR1 MRHNA, CDR2 SNTAGT.

This clone was detected only once. The chain joins TRBV30 to TRBJ1-5, with D possibly TRBD1 on 5 matching bases. The CDR3 length is 13 residues. Trimming shortened V by 0 bases and J by 5 bases, and 8 bases separated the two germline ends. Germline V CDR1 and CDR2: GTSNPN, SVGIG (reference sequence). The CDR3 reads CAWSVAGDQPQHF. The DNA of the CDR3 is TGTGCCTGGAGTGTAGCGGGGGATCAGCCCCAGCATTTT.

The genes are TRBV27 and TRBJ1-1; tentatively, D is TRBD1 (5 bases). V shed 2 bases and J shed 1 base, with 5 bases lying between them. This CDR3 spans 13 amino acids. Germline V CDR1 and CDR2: MNHEY, SMNVEV (reference sequence). CDR3 residues: CASSLTGNTEAFF. The CDR3 region has the DNA TGTGCCAGCAGTTTAACAGGGAACACTGAAGCTTTCTTT.

The chain employs TRBV15 and TRBJ2-1; 9 nucleotides agree with TRBD1. This CDR3 spans 14 amino acids. Germline trimming cut 7 bases from V and 7 bases from J; bases unmatched to any gene: 8. Germline V lookup: CDR1 LNHNV, CDR2 YYDKDF (reference sequence). Written as DNA, the CDR3 is TGTGCCACCACCCTGGACAGGGGATTAAATGAGCAGTTCTTC. This sequence encodes CATTLDRGLNEQFF.

This clone appeared once. V and J are TRBV5-1 and TRBJ2-2; D gene uncertain. Deletions cut 5 bases from V and 1 base from J, with 6 bases between. This CDR3 spans 13 amino acids. CDR1 SGHRS and CDR2 YFSETQ come from the germline V gene. CDR3 DNA sequence: TGCGCCAGCAGGCGCCAGAACACCGGGGAGCTGTTTTTT. This gives the protein CASRRQNTGELFF.

The chain has TRBV19 and TRBJ1-2, with 10 nucleotides matching TRBD1. Germline V lookup: CDR1 LNHDA, CDR2 SQIVND (reference sequence). The CDR3 spans 14 residues. Germline trimming cut 6 bases from V and 4 bases from J; bases unmatched to any gene: 5. The CDR3 sequence is CASRRDRGGYGYTF. The CDR3 DNA is TGTGCCAGTAGAAGGGACAGGGGTGGCTATGGCTACACCTTC.

This sequence joins TRBV7-8 and TRBJ1-2; possibly TRBD1 for D (6 bases). From germline, CDR1 is SGHVS and CDR2 FQNEAQ. V lost 2 bases and J lost 5, with 12 bases in between. CDR3 length equals 14 residues. CDR3 nucleotide sequence: TGTGCCAGCAGCTTAAGAGGCAGGGGTTATGGCTACACCTTC. Translating it yields CASSLRGRGYGYTF.

The rearrangement joins TRBV18 to TRBJ2-7; 9 positions agree with TRBD1. V lost 6 bases to trimming and J lost 0 bases; unmatched junction nucleotides: 3. There are 14 residues in the CDR3. The germline V gene encodes CDR1 KGHSH and CDR2 LQKENI. CDR3 sequence (DNA): TGTGCCAGCTCCGAGGGACAGGGCTCCTACGAGCAGTACTTC. It specifies CASSEGQGSYEQYF. Full variable domain (remainder filled in from reference TRBV18 and TRBJ2-7): NAGVMQNPRHLVRRRGQEARLRCSPMKGHSHVYWYRQLPEEGLKFMVYLQKENIIDESGMPKERFSAEFPKEGPSILRIQQVVRGDSAAYFCASSEGQGSYEQYFGPGTRLTVT.

The rearrangement uses TRBV28 and TRBJ1-2; the D gene is possibly TRBD1 (5 bases). Germline values: CDR1 MDHEN, CDR2 SYDVKM. The ends were cut back, 7 bases at V and 8 bases at J, with 17 bases in the middle. The CDR3 spans 13 residues. CDR3 DNA: TGTGCCAGCACACGGGGCGGGGCTCGGGGCTACACCTTC. Residues: CASTRGGARGYTF.

The chain couples TRBV7-9 to TRBJ2-5; 7 nucleotides match TRBD1. The J segment lost 4 bases and the V segment lost 5 bases, leaving 7 bases of the junction unmatched. Germline-derived CDR1 and CDR2 are SEHNR and FQNEAQ (reference sequence). The CDR3 is made up of 14 amino acids. The CDR3 loop is CASSRDSPIETQYF. CDR3 nucleotide sequence: TGTGCCAGCAGCCGGGACAGCCCCATAGAGACCCAGTACTTC. The complete variable domain, with remaining parts taken from reference TRBV7-9 and TRBJ2-5, reads DTGVSQNPRHKITKRGQNVTFRCDPISEHNRLYWYRQTLGQGPEFLTYFQNEAQLEKSRLLSDRFSAERPKGSFSTLEIQRTEQGDSAMYLCASSRDSPIETQYFGPGTRLLVL.

The V call is TRBV27, the J call TRBJ2-7, with 7 bases lining up with TRBD2. CDR1 and CDR2 from the germline V gene are MNHEY and SMNVEV (reference sequence). The CDR3 totals 15 residues. The junction had 11 bases not matched to a gene; V was cut back by 5 bases and J by 4 bases. The CDR3, as DNA: TGTGCCAGCAGTCCACCGGGTAGCGGGCATTACGAGCAGTACTTC. Translation: CASSPPGSGHYEQYF.

The CDR3 reads CAISDFPYNEQFF. The CDR3 bases are TGTGCCATCAGTGACTTCCCCTACAATGAGCAGTTCTTC. The chain couples TRBV10-3 to TRBJ2-1; no clear D gene. The CDR3 has 13 amino acids. Trimming removed 3 bases from V and 2 bases from J, with 5 bases in between. Germline CDR1 reads ENHRY; CDR2 reads SYGVKD.

This clone has just a few counts. The V call is TRBV7-9, the J call TRBJ2-2, with D unresolved. V was clipped by 5 bases and J by 4 bases, with 17 bases between them. Germline CDR1 reads SEHNR; CDR2 reads FQNEAQ (reference sequence). The CDR3 contains 16 residues. The CDR3 reads CASSPRLVSSTGELFF. CDR3 DNA sequence: TGTGCCAGCAGCCCCCGGTTAGTCTCTAGCACCGGGGAGCTGTTTTTT. The full variable domain, its missing parts supplied by reference TRBV7-9 and TRBJ2-2, is DTGVSQNPRHKITKRGQNVTFRCDPISEHNRLYWYRQTLGQGPEFLTYFQNEAQLEKSRLLSDRFSAERPKGSFSTLEIQRTEQGDSAMYLCASSPRLVSSTGELFFGEGSRLTVL.

This sequence joins TRBV5-1 and TRBJ1-4; no reliable D call. V dropped 4 bases and J dropped 15 bases, with 13 bases sitting between them. There are 11 residues in the CDR3. Germline V CDR1 and CDR2: SGHRS, YFSETQ. The CDR3 loop reads CASSDAGEMFF. CDR3 sequence (DNA): TGCGCCAGCAGCGACGCGGGAGAGATGTTTTTT.

The chain couples TRBV4-1 to TRBJ2-5; 9 positions agree with TRBD2. Trimming took 6 bases from V and 3 from J; bases not matched to a gene: 8. Per the germline V gene, CDR1 is MGHRA and CDR2 is YSYEKL. The CDR3 totals 15 residues. The CDR3, as DNA: TGCGCCAGCAGTATCTTGGAGCGGGGGGAAGAGACCCAGTACTTC. Protein: CASSILERGEETQYF.

CDR3 DNA sequence: TGTGCCAGCACCCCGACTAGCTCCTACGAGCAGTACTTC. This encodes CASTPTSSYEQYF. The chain employs TRBV3-1 (or the pseudogene TRBV3-2) and TRBJ2-7; a possible D gene is TRBD2 (6 bases). Germline values: CDR1 LGHDT, CDR2 YNNKEL (reference sequence). The CDR3 has 13 amino acids. V was pared by 7 bases and J by 0 bases, with 10 bases between.

The rearrangement joins TRBV4-1 to TRBJ1-4; no reliable D call. The germline V and J ends were trimmed by 1 base and 7 bases, with 4 bases remaining between them. From germline, CDR1 is MGHRA and CDR2 YSYEKL. The CDR3 length is 12 residues. DNA for the CDR3: TGCGCCAGCAGCCAAGTTAGTGAAAAACTGTTTTTT. It specifies CASSQVSEKLFF.

The chain couples TRBV9 to TRBJ1-3; D is unclear. Trimming pared 4 bases from V and 4 bases from J, leaving 12 bases between. Germline lookup yields CDR1 SGDLS and CDR2 YYNGEE. The CDR3 length is 14 residues. This chain's CDR3 is CASSSAMRGNTIYF. DNA for the CDR3: TGTGCCAGCAGCTCGGCGATGAGGGGAAACACCATATATTTT.

The V gene is TRBV20-1, the J gene TRBJ2-3; D is unresolved. CDR3 length: 14 amino acids. Germline V gene data show CDR1 as DFQATT and CDR2 as SNEGSKA (reference sequence). The V end was cut by 3 bases, the J end by 4 bases, with 14 bases between. The CDR3 region has the DNA TGCAGTGCTAGTGTTGGCTCGTACGCAGATACGCAGTATTTT. Translating gives CSASVGSYADTQYF.

The chain uses TRBV2 and TRBJ2-7; no definite D call. CDR3 length equals 14 residues. Germline CDR1 reads SNHLY; CDR2 reads FYNNEI. Trimming stripped 4 bases from V and 4 bases from J, with 14 bases between. The CDR3 DNA reads TGTGCCAGCAGTGTCCTTCGGGTAGTTTACGAGCAGTACTTC. The encoded protein is CASSVLRVVYEQYF.

This clone was counted only a few times. V and J are TRBV12-3 or TRBV12-4 and TRBJ1-1, with D uncertain. This CDR3 is 13 amino acids long. The V end lost 6 bases, the J end lost 5 bases, and 13 bases lay between the germline ends. Here the CDR3 DNA reads TGTGCCAGCAGGGGCATTCCTCGGACTGAAGCTTTCTTT. Amino acid sequence: CASRGIPRTEAFF.

The chain recombines TRBV5-6 with TRBJ2-7; 8 bases align to TRBD1. Germline lookup yields CDR1 SGHDT and CDR2 YYEEEE. There are 16 residues in the CDR3. Losses at the gene ends were 5 bases for V and 3 bases for J; bases not matched to a gene: 13. CDR3 amino acids: CASSEGGGTGDYEQYF. The DNA of the CDR3 is TGTGCCAGCAGTGAAGGAGGCGGGACAGGAGACTACGAGCAGTACTTC.